There are a few counts of the clone carrying this TCR beta chain. The CDR3 consists of 15 residues. V dropped 5 bases and J dropped 4; count of bases not matched to a gene: 5. Germline V gene sequence: CDR1 LGHDT, CDR2 YNNKEL (reference sequence). This record belongs to a study of blood T cell repertoires in COVID-19. Study details: Both acute and convalescent COVID-19 samples were obtained from the United States, Italy and Spain. T cells, B-cell-depleted T cells, or PBMCs supplied cDNA or gDNA.

Profiled with immunoSEQ multiplex PCR; TCRdb holds only in-frame clones, not every one. The table includes around 120,000 clones, under 95% detected once. The sequenced sample consisted of peripheral blood. The gene calls are TRBV3-1 (or the pseudogene TRBV3-2) and TRBJ1-6; TRBD1 matches 7 bases. The receptor was isolated from a man aged 45 to 65 with active COVID-19. The CDR3 protein is CASSKRDSYNSPLHF. CDR3 sequence (DNA): TGTGCCAGCAGCAAAAGGGACAGTTATAATTCACCCCTCCACTTT.